This T cell receptor (beta chain) derives from a study of Graves' ophthalmopathy and Graves' hyperthyroidism. As the template, RNA transcripts were used to amplify TCR beta CDR3 regions. HTBI primers were used in a first-round RT-PCR, which preceded a second-round multiplex PCR. MiXCR, run by TCRdb on the multiplex PCR reads, gives a single entry per CDR3 protein. The sample consists of roughly 1.1 million distinct CDR3 sequences, 36% of them appearing once. This clonotype was found a few times. Deletions cut 7 bases from V and 0 bases from J, with 11 bases between. The CDR3 runs 13 residues. Germline V gene lookup returns CDR1 SGHRS and CDR2 YFSETQ.

The V gene is TRBV5-1, the J gene TRBJ2-7; D is ambiguous. The sequencing sample was made of peripheral blood or thyroid tissue (not recorded which). The receptor was isolated from an adult man with Graves' hyperthyroidism. CDR3 protein: CASRTPLSYEQYF. As DNA, the CDR3 is TGCGCCAGCCGGACCCCGCTCTCCTACGAGCAGTACTTC.